Listed here are 5 T cell receptor beta chains from one sample, sequenced in a study of persistence of HIV-infected CD4 T cells. These receptors lack a known antigen. Cells were stimulated with overlapping HIV-1 Gag 15-mer peptides. CD40L/CD69 double-negative CD45RO-high memory CD4+ T cells were collected. The libraries were made with immunoSEQ version 4 in survey mode. Profiling relied on immunoSEQ multiplex PCR, and the TCRdb table lists in-frame clones only, not all of them. The sample lists approximately 35,000 clones; around 83% were seen once. Sequenced here: cultured CD4+ T cells from PBMCs, sampled from a patient who received antiretroviral therapy. These receptors were obtained from an adult with HIV. The donor label of this sample is uncertain.

CDR3 amino acids: CAWSVRLGWTATEAFF. CDR3 nucleotides: TGTGCCTGGAGTGTACGGTTGGGATGGACAGCCACTGAAGCTTTCTTT. The chain recombines TRBV30 with TRBJ1-1; possible D gene TRBD1, 6 bases. The length of the CDR3 is 16 residues. Germline V gene sequence: CDR1 GTSNPN, CDR2 SVGIG (reference sequence). Trimming removed 0 bases at V and 4 bases at J, with 18 bases between.

This clone showed up just a few times. The V and J genes are TRBV27 and TRBJ1-5, with 7 bases that match TRBD1. The V and J ends lost 5 bases and 3 bases, in that order; junction bases with no gene match: 10. CDR1 and CDR2 from the germline V gene are MNHEY and SMNVEV (reference sequence). This CDR3 comprises 16 residues. The CDR3 loop is CASSRDSRGYNQPQHF. The CDR3 nucleotides read TGTGCCAGCAGTCGGGACAGCAGAGGATACAATCAGCCCCAGCATTTT.

The chain is built from TRBV6-5 and TRBJ1-4; possibly TRBD1 for D (5 bases). Trimming removed 6 bases at V and 0 bases at J, with 8 bases between. This CDR3 spans 14 amino acids. The germline V gene has CDR1 MNHEY and CDR2 SVGAGI. For the CDR3, the DNA is TGTGCCAGCAGGGGACGGGCAACTAATGAAAAACTGTTTTTT. Amino acids: CASRGRATNEKLFF.

The rearrangement joins TRBV7-3 to TRBJ2-2; maybe TRBD2 (6 bases). The CDR3 loop spans 17 amino acids. The V gene's germline CDR1 is SGHTA and CDR2 FQGTGA. V dropped 1 base and J dropped 0 bases, with 12 bases sitting between them. As DNA, the CDR3 is TGTGCCAGCAGCTTAATTCATGGGGGGACGAACACCGGGGAGCTGTTTTTT. This gives the protein CASSLIHGGTNTGELFF.

This clone was observed once. The chain uses TRBV9 and TRBJ2-5; either TRBD1 or TRBD2 may fit D (5 bases each). This CDR3 spans 16 amino acids. V shed 4 bases and J shed 5 bases, with 21 bases lying between them. The germline V gene encodes CDR1 SGDLS and CDR2 YYNGEE. CDR3 sequence: CASSPYGTVAGETQYF. CDR3 DNA sequence: TGTGCCAGCAGCCCCTATGGGACCGTGGCAGGGGAGACCCAGTACTTC. The full variable domain, completed using reference TRBV9 and TRBJ2-5, is DSGVTQTPKHLITATGQRVTLRCSPRSGDLSVYWYQQSLDQGLQFLIQYYNGEERAKGNILERFSAQQFPDLHSELNLSSLELGDSALYFCASSPYGTVAGETQYFGPGTRLLVL.